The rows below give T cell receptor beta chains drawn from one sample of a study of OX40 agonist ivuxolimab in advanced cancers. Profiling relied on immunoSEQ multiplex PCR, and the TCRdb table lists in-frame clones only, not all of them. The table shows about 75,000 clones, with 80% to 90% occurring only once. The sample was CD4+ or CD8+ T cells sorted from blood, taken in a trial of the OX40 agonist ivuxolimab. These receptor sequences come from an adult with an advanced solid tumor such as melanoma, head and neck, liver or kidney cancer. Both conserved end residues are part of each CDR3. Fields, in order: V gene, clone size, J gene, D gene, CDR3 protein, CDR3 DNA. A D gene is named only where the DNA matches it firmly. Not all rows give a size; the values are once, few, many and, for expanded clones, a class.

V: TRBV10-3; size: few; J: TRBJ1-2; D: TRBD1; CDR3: CAISEPPGTGGADYGYTF; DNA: TGTGCCATCAGTGAGCCGCCGGGGACAGGGGGCGCTGACTATGGCTACACCTTC
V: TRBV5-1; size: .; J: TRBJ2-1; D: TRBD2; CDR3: CASSPETSANPYNEQFF; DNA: TGCGCCAGCAGCCCTGAGACTAGCGCAAACCCCTACAATGAGCAGTTCTTC
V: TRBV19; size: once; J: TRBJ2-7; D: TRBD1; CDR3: CASSISRDRVYEQYF; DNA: TGTGCCAGTAGTATATCTCGGGACAGGGTCTACGAGCAGTACTTC
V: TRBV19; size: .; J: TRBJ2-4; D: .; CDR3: CASSMGQGSSSGIQYF; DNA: TGTGCCAGTAGTATGGGGCAGGGGAGTAGCTCCGGCATTCAGTACTTC
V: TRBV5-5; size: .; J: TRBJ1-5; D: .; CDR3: CASSLVFTGSNQPQHF; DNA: TGTGCCAGCAGCTTGGTGTTTACAGGGTCCAATCAGCCCCAGCATTTT
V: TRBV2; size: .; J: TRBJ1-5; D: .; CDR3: CASRRDSNQPQHF; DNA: TGTGCCAGCCGTAGGGATAGCAATCAGCCCCAGCATTTT
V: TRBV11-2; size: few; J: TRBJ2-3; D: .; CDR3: CASSPRGTISTDTQYF; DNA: TGTGCCAGCAGCCCCAGGGGGACTATTAGCACAGATACGCAGTATTTT
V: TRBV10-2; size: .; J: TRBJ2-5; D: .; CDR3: CASSLNGETQYF; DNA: TGCGCCAGCAGTTTAAATGGGGAGACCCAGTACTTC
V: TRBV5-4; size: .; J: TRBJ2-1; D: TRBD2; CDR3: CASSLGLAGGANEQFF; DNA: TGTGCCAGCAGCTTGGGATTAGCGGGAGGAGCCAATGAGCAGTTCTTC
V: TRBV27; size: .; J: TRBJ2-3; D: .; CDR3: CASHPRAESTDTQYF; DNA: TGTGCCAGCCACCCCCGAGCGGAGAGCACAGATACGCAGTATTTT
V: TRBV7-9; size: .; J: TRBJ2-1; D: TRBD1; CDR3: CASRRDRGDPPFF; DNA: TGTGCCAGCCGGAGGGACAGGGGAGATCCTCCGTTCTTC
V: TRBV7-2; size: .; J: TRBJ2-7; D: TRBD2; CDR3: CASSLGGGSFSEQYF; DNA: TGTGCCAGCAGCTTGGGAGGCGGGAGTTTTAGCGAGCAGTACTTC
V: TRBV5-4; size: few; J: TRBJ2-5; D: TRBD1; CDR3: CASRPGFGRGRETQYF; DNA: TGTGCCAGCAGGCCAGGATTCGGCAGGGGGCGTGAGACCCAGTACTTC
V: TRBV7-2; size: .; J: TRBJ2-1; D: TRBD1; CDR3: CASSRGTGSKQFF; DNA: TGTGCCAGCAGCAGAGGGACAGGGAGTAAGCAGTTCTTC
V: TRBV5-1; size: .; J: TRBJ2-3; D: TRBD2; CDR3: CASSLGGTTGTQYF; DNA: TGCGCCAGCAGCTTGGGGGGGACTACGGGTACGCAGTATTTT
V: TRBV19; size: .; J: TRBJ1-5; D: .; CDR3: CASRIRTGNQPQHF; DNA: TGTGCCAGTAGGATAAGGACGGGGAATCAGCCCCAGCATTTT
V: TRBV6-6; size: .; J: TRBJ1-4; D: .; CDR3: CATFRGPNEKLFF; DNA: TGTGCCACCTTCAGGGGTCCTAATGAAAAACTGTTTTTT
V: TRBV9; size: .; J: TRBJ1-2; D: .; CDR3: CASSRPGPLAGYTF; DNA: TGTGCCAGCAGCCGACCGGGACCCCTCGCTGGCTACACCTTC
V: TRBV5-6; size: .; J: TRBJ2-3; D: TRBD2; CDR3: CASSLWPSGRIIGTDTQYF; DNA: TGTGCCAGCAGCTTGTGGCCCAGCGGGAGGATCATCGGCACAGATACGCAGTATTTT
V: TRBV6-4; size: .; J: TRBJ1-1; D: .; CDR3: CASSDTGRDDEAFF; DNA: TGTGCCAGCAGTGACACGGGTCGCGATGATGAAGCTTTCTTT
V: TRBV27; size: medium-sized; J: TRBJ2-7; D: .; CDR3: CASSLYGPFYEQYF; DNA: TGTGCCAGCAGTTTATATGGGCCTTTTTACGAGCAGTACTTC
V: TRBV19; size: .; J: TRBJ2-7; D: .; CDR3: CASSIQTSFYEQYF; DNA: TGTGCCAGTAGTATTCAAACTAGCTTCTACGAGCAGTACTTC
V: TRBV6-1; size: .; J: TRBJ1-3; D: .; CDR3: CASSDFHVTVGGNTIYF; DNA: TGTGCCAGCAGTGATTTTCATGTGACCGTAGGTGGAAACACCATATATTTT
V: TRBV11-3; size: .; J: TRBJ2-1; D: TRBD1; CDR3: CASSSSRTGTDEQFF; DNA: TGTGCCAGCAGCTCTAGCCGGACAGGGACGGATGAGCAGTTCTTC
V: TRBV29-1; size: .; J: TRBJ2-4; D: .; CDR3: CSVGGQVGGGDIQYF; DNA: TGCAGCGTTGGAGGACAGGTGGGAGGCGGGGACATTCAGTACTTC
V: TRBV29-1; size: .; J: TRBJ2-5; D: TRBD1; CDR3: CSVDGTGRETQYF; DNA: TGCAGCGTTGACGGGACAGGGCGGGAGACCCAGTACTTC
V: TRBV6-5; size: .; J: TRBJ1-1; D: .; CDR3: CASNIDGGNTEAFF; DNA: TGTGCCAGCAATATAGACGGGGGGAACACTGAAGCTTTCTTT
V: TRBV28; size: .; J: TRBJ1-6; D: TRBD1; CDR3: CASSLGQGFSPLHF; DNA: TGTGCCAGCAGTTTGGGACAGGGCTTTTCACCCCTCCACTTT
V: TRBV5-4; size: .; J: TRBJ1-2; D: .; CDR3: CASSLEPGRGYTF; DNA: TGTGCCAGCAGCTTGGAGCCAGGGAGGGGCTACACCTTC
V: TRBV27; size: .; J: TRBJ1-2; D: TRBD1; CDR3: CASSTGGSYGYTF; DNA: TGTGCCAGCAGTACAGGGGGCAGCTATGGCTACACCTTC
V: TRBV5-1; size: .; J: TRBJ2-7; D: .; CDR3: CASSLGGNGNYEQYF; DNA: TGCGCCAGCAGCTTGGGGGGCAATGGGAACTACGAGCAGTACTTC
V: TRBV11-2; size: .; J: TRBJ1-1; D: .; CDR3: CASSLTATEAFF; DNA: TGTGCCAGCAGCTTAACAGCCACTGAAGCTTTCTTT
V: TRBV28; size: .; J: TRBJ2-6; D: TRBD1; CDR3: CASSLPFGTVPSGANVLTF; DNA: TGTGCCAGCAGTTTACCCTTCGGGACAGTCCCCTCTGGGGCCAACGTCCTGACTTTC
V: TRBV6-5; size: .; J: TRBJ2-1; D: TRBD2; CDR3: CASSYPGTSLNEQFF; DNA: TGTGCCAGCAGTTACCCCGGGACTAGCCTTAATGAGCAGTTCTTC
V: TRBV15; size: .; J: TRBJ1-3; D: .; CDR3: CATSKRQDPGNTIYF; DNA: TGTGCCACCAGCAAGAGACAGGATCCTGGAAACACCATATATTTT
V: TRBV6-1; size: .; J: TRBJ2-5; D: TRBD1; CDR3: CASSRQGAGETQYF; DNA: TGTGCCAGCAGTCGGCAGGGGGCCGGAGAGACCCAGTACTTC
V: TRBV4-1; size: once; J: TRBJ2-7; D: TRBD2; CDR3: CASSQGSRLATTYEQYF; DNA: TGCGCCAGCAGCCAAGGTAGCCGACTAGCGACCACCTACGAGCAGTACTTC
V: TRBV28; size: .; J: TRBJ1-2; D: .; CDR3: CASSYISYGYTF; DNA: TGTGCCAGCAGTTATATTTCCTATGGCTACACCTTC
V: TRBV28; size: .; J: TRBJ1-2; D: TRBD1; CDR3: CASIRTTGSYGYTF; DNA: TGTGCCAGCATACGAACGACAGGGAGCTATGGCTACACCTTC
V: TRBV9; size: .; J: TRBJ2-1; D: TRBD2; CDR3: CASSPRLAEYNEQFF; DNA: TGTGCCAGCAGCCCCCGACTAGCGGAATACAATGAGCAGTTCTTC
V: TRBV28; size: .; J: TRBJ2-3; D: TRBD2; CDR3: CASTPTSGNIADTQYF; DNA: TGTGCCAGCACCCCCACTAGCGGGAACATTGCAGATACGCAGTATTTT
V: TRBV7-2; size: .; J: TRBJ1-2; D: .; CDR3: CASSLGAGTTNSHGYTF; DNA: TGTGCCAGCAGCTTAGGAGCCGGGACCACAAATTCTCATGGCTACACCTTC
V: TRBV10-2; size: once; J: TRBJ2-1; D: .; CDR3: CASSDPLYNEQFF; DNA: TGCGCCAGCAGTGATCCTTTGTACAATGAGCAGTTCTTC
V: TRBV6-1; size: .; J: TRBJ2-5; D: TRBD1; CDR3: CASSENRGWETQYF; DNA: TGTGCCAGCAGTGAAAACAGGGGCTGGGAGACCCAGTACTTC
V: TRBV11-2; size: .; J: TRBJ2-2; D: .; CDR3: CASSLERSSGELFF; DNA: TGTGCCAGCAGCTTAGAAAGGAGCTCCGGGGAGCTGTTTTTT
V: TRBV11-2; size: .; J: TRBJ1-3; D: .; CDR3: CASSLGVFQSTIYF; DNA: TGTGCCAGCAGCTTAGGGGTATTCCAGAGCACCATATATTTT
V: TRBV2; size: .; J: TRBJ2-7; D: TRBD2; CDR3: CASRVAGEAYEQYF; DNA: TGTGCCAGCAGGGTAGCGGGAGAAGCATACGAGCAGTACTTC
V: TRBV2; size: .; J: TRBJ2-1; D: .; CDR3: CASSGLGGSYNEQFF; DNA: TGTGCCAGCAGTGGATTAGGGGGTTCCTACAATGAGCAGTTCTTC
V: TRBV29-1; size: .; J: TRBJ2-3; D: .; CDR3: CSVGATNEGGTDTQYF; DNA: TGCAGCGTTGGGGCAACTAATGAAGGGGGCACAGATACGCAGTATTTT
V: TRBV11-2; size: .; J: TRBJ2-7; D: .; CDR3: CASSLVSSAEQYF; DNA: TGTGCCAGCAGCTTGGTGAGCTCGGCGGAGCAGTACTTC
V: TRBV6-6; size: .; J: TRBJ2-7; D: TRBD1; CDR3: CASSYSGQGALRQYF; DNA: TGTGCCAGCAGTTACTCGGGACAGGGGGCGCTAAGGCAGTACTTC
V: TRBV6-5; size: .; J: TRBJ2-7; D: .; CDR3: CASSYPTINYEQYF; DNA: TGTGCCAGCAGTTACCCTACTATAAACTACGAGCAGTACTTC
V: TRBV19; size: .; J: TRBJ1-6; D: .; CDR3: CASSSQGGGSASPLHF; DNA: TGTGCCAGTAGTTCTCAAGGGGGGGGAAGTGCTTCACCCCTCCACTTT
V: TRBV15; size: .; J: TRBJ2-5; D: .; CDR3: CATSRDPGAPGGTQYF; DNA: TGTGCCACCAGCAGAGATCCAGGGGCCCCCGGGGGGACCCAGTACTTC